The entry below gives a single TCR beta chain sequence along with its context. This record belongs to a study of blood T cell repertoires in COVID-19. Study context: From the United States, Italy and Spain came samples of acute and convalescent COVID-19. T cells, B-cell-depleted T cells, or PBMCs supplied cDNA or gDNA.

Germline V lookup: CDR1 LNHDA, CDR2 SQIVND (reference sequence). V lost 3 bases and J lost 7, with 16 bases in between. This CDR3 region has 15 residues. Per the study methods: How many nucleated cells were present was estimated from reference gene primer amplification. This table comes from immunoSEQ multiplex PCR, and its TCRdb copy is limited to in-frame clones, with some not included. The V and J calls and clone size come from that table; D and trimming were worked out from the DNA. The table includes around 140,000 clones, around 90% detected once. The TCR originated in a woman aged 40 to 50 who had been exposed to COVID-19. Sequencing was performed on PBMCs or T cells enriched from blood (not recorded which). The gene calls are TRBV19 and TRBJ1-5, with D perhaps TRBD1 (5 bases). DNA for the CDR3: TGTGCCAGTAGTATTCCCGCCGGGGGTGGCCAGCCCCAGCATTTT. Encoded protein: CASSIPAGGGQPQHF.